Below, 25 T cell receptor beta chains from the same sample are listed, as sequenced in a study of cytomegalovirus exposure and HLA in healthy donors. Primers for the PCR totalled 60 Vbeta and 13 Jbeta. Sequencing used immunoSEQ multiplex PCR; TCRdb keeps in-frame clones, though not all of them. The data hold approximately 37,000 clones, with 82% observed a single time. Sequencing input: PBMCs. These TCRs come from a young woman in good health and CMV-seropositive.

In DNA form, the CDR3 reads TGTGCCAGCAGCCAAGTCGCAGGGGCCACAGATACGCAGTATTTT. Its translation: CASSQVAGATDTQYF. The chain combines TRBV4-2 with TRBJ2-3; D perhaps matches TRBD1 (6 bases). Germline V gene sequence: CDR1 LGHNA, CDR2 YNFKEQ. V dropped 1 base and J dropped 2 bases, with 10 bases sitting between them. The CDR3 length is 15 residues.

This clone has only one observation. V gene TRBV7-8 combines with J gene TRBJ2-3, with 7 bases identical to TRBD1. The ends lost 4 bases at V and 0 bases at J; junction bases unmatched: 10. The CDR3 contains 17 residues. Per the germline V gene, CDR1 is SGHVS and CDR2 is FQNEAQ. The CDR3: CASSSRPTGSSTDTQYF. As DNA, the CDR3 is TGTGCCAGCAGCTCCCGCCCGACAGGGTCCAGCACAGATACGCAGTATTTT.

V usage is TRBV25-1 and J usage is TRBJ2-5; tentatively, D is TRBD1 (5 bases). The assigned J gene may be wrong: the sequence end matches TRBJ2-7 better. Germline V lookup: CDR1 MGHDK, CDR2 SYGVNS. The CDR3 is 13 amino acids. DNA for the CDR3: TGTGCCAGCAGTTTGGTGGGGCCCTACGAGCAGTACTTC. This translates into CASSLVGPYEQYF.

This rearrangement joins TRBV7-6 to TRBJ2-5; 9 bases agree with TRBD2. The CDR3 has 16 amino acids. Germline-derived CDR1 and CDR2 are SGHVS and FNYEAQ. The trim removed 1 base at V and 11 bases at J, leaving 14 bases unmatched. The CDR3 DNA is TGTGCCAGCAGCTTAGACTACGCGGGGGGGTCTCGGGAGCAGTACTTC. It translates to CASSLDYAGGSREQYF.

This clone was detected only once. The chain couples TRBV4-1 to TRBJ2-2; 7 bases agree with TRBD1. CDR1 and CDR2 (germline): MGHRA, YSYEKL. After removal of 3 bases from V and 0 bases from J, the junction contained 10 bases not matched to a gene. The CDR3 has 18 residues. The CDR3 DNA reads as TGCGCCAGCAGCCATGCGCTCCAGGGGGTCGCGAACACCGGGGAGCTGTTTTTT. This translates into CASSHALQGVANTGELFF.

J is TRBJ2-6 and V is TRBV18, with 8 bases identical to TRBD1. Per germline, CDR1 KGHSH and CDR2 LQKENI. The CDR3 consists of 17 residues. V dropped 2 bases and J dropped 4; count of bases not matched to a gene: 7. The CDR3 coding sequence is TGTGCCAGCTCACCAATAGACAGGGGTGCCGGGGCCAACGTCCTGACTTTC. The encoded protein is CASSPIDRGAGANVLTF.

The chain is built from TRBV5-4 and TRBJ2-6; 7 positions agree with TRBD2. The ends lost 0 bases at V and 1 base at J; junction bases unmatched: 7. The CDR3 is made up of 18 amino acids. CDR1 is SGHNT and CDR2 is YYREEE in the germline V gene (reference sequence). The CDR3 nucleotides are TGTGCCAGCAGCTTGGCGGGGGGAGGGTGGTCTGGGGCCAACGTCCTGACTTTC. Protein sequence: CASSLAGGGWSGANVLTF.

The chain is built from TRBV4-1 and TRBJ1-2; D remains unclear. Trimming cost V 0 bases and J 1 base, with 6 bases left between them. Germline CDR1 is MGHRA and CDR2 is YSYEKL. This CDR3 has 14 amino acids. The CDR3 DNA is TGCGCCAGCAGCCAAGATCGGTTTAACTATGGCTACACCTTC. It yields the protein CASSQDRFNYGYTF.

The J gene is TRBJ1-4, the V gene TRBV28, with 8 bases lining up with TRBD1. Per germline, CDR1 MDHEN and CDR2 SYDVKM. J was trimmed by 3 bases and V by 6 bases; bases with no gene match: 6. CDR3 length: 15 amino acids. The DNA of the CDR3 is TGTGCCAGCAGGAAAAGCAGGGGGCCTAATGAAAAACTGTTTTTT. The encoded protein is CASRKSRGPNEKLFF.

Only a few counts were recorded for this clone. The chain combines TRBV21-1 with TRBJ2-4; the table's D gene call, TRBD2, was not cross checked with the DNA. TRBV21-1 corresponds to a pseudogene. The CDR3 totals 14 residues. In nucleotides, the CDR3 is TGTGCCAGCAGCCCTAGCGGTAAGAGGTATATTCAGTACTTC. Encoded protein: CASSPSGKRYIQYF.

The chain recombines TRBV7-9 with TRBJ2-7, with a tentative D call TRBD2 (5 bases). The CDR3 consists of 13 residues. CDR1 is SEHNR, CDR2 FQNEAQ, per germline (reference sequence). Trimming removed 5 bases at V and 4 bases at J, with 12 bases between. This chain's CDR3 is CASSPREGYEQYF. The CDR3 DNA reads TGTGCCAGCAGCCCTCGAGAGGGATACGAGCAGTACTTC.

The rearrangement uses TRBV28 and TRBJ1-3; 11 bases map to TRBD1. This CDR3 comprises 16 residues. Germline CDR1 MDHEN, CDR2 SYDVKM. V dropped 5 bases and J dropped 4; count of bases not matched to a gene: 7. DNA for the CDR3: TGTGCCAGCAGTCCCTCCAGGACAGGGGGCGGAAACACCATATATTTT. Residues: CASSPSRTGGGNTIYF.

This chain connects TRBV7-8 to TRBJ2-7; 11 nucleotides line up with TRBD1. Germline trimming cut 4 bases from V and 4 bases from J; bases unmatched to any gene: 9. This CDR3 has 16 amino acids. The germline V gene encodes CDR1 SGHVS and CDR2 FQNEAQ. The CDR3 region is CASSSGRTGGSYEQYF. The CDR3 nucleotides are TGTGCCAGCAGCTCTGGAAGGACAGGGGGCTCATACGAGCAGTACTTC.

This clone was found once. CDR3 coding DNA: TGTGCCAGTAGGCCTGGACAGTCCTATTTTATGAACACTGAAGCTTTCTTT. This codes for CASRPGQSYFMNTEAFF. The V gene is TRBV19, the J gene TRBJ1-1; possible D gene TRBD1, 6 bases. The CDR3 totals 17 residues. The germline V gene has CDR1 LNHDA and CDR2 SQIVND (reference sequence). V was pared by 6 bases and J by 0 bases, with 20 bases between.

The chain is built from TRBV6-1 and TRBJ2-7; D is undetermined. Germline V gene sequence: CDR1 MNHNS, CDR2 SASEGT. V dropped 6 bases and J dropped 2 bases, with 8 bases sitting between them. The CDR3 has 12 residues. The DNA of the CDR3 is TGTGCCAGCAGAGAGGCGGCCTACGAGCAGTACTTC. It encodes CASREAAYEQYF.

In this sample, this clone turned up once. The chain joins TRBV7-6 to TRBJ1-2; 7 bases fit TRBD1. V shed 1 base, J shed 2 bases, and the junction held 4 bases outside the gene matches. The CDR3 is 15 residues long. Germline CDR1 SGHVS, CDR2 FNYEAQ. CDR3 amino acids: CASSLGTGPNYGYTF. Here the CDR3 DNA reads TGTGCCAGCAGCTTAGGGACAGGACCGAACTATGGCTACACCTTC.

The V call is TRBV7-9, the J call TRBJ2-2, with a possible D match to TRBD2 (6 bases). Between the trimmed V and J ends, which lost 5 bases and 1 base, there was a span of 14 bases. This CDR3 contains 16 residues. Germline V gives CDR1 SEHNR, CDR2 FQNEAQ (reference sequence). In nucleotides, the CDR3 is TGTGCCAGCAGCCCAAGCGCGGGAATGAACACCGGGGAGCTGTTTTTT. It is translated as CASSPSAGMNTGELFF.

This clone was seen a handful of times. This chain uses TRBV6-6 with TRBJ2-7; TRBD1 is a possible D gene (5 bases). Per the germline V gene, CDR1 is MNHNY and CDR2 is SVGAGI (reference sequence). The CDR3 has 12 amino acids. V was shortened by 2 bases and J by 5 bases, with 7 bases between the two germline ends. In DNA form, the CDR3 reads TGTGCCAGCAGTTACGTAGGGGACGAGCAGTACTTC. Translated, it gives CASSYVGDEQYF.

The genes are TRBV5-6 and TRBJ2-3; TRBD2 might be the D (6 bases). This CDR3 region has 13 residues. Trimming removed 7 bases from V and 3 bases from J, with 12 bases in between. The germline V gene has CDR1 SGHDT and CDR2 YYEEEE. The CDR3 here is CASSRGLTDTQYF. CDR3 in DNA: TGTGCCAGCTCCCGGGGGTTAACAGATACGCAGTATTTT.

V gene TRBV18 combines with J gene TRBJ2-7, with a possible D match to TRBD1 (5 bases). CDR1 is KGHSH and CDR2 is LQKENI in the germline V gene. This CDR3 region has 13 residues. V lost 1 base and J lost 6, with 10 bases in between. In nucleotides, the CDR3 is TGTGCCAGCTCACCACGCGACAGTGGCGAGCAGTACTTC. This sequence encodes CASSPRDSGEQYF.

The chain joins TRBV6-1 to TRBJ1-1; 7 bases are shared with TRBD1. The CDR3 totals 13 residues. Losses at the gene ends were 6 bases for V and 6 bases for J; bases not matched to a gene: 7. Germline V gives CDR1 MNHNS, CDR2 SASEGT. As DNA, the CDR3 is TGTGCCAGCAGCACCGACAGGGCCGCTGAAGCTTTCTTT. Translated, it gives CASSTDRAAEAFF.

The rearrangement links TRBV11-3 to TRBJ2-1, with 8 bases aligning to TRBD2. This CDR3 has 17 residues. In germline, CDR1 is SGHNT, CDR2 YENEEA. With V trimmed by 2 bases and J by 4 bases, 10 bases remained unmatched. The CDR3 region is CASSLSGLAGIYNEQFF. In nucleotides, the CDR3 is TGTGCCAGCAGCTTATCCGGGCTAGCGGGTATATACAATGAGCAGTTCTTC. The complete variable domain, with remaining parts taken from reference TRBV11-3 and TRBJ2-1, reads EAGVVQSPRYKIIEKKQPVAFWCNPISGHNTLYWYLQNLGQGPELLIRYENEEAVDDSQLPKDRFSAERLKGVDSTLKIQPAELGDSAVYLCASSLSGLAGIYNEQFFGPGTRLTVL.

The rearrangement joins TRBV4-1 to TRBJ2-4, with D possibly being TRBD2 (6 bases). Germline CDR1 MGHRA, CDR2 YSYEKL. With 0 bases removed from V and 3 bases from J, the gap between germline ends came to 15 bases. There are 17 residues in the CDR3. CDR3 nucleotides: TGCGCCAGCAGCCAAGACAATCGGGGGTTCGACAAAAACATTCAGTACTTC. Translation: CASSQDNRGFDKNIQYF.

The chain couples TRBV7-6 to TRBJ2-3, with 10 bases matching TRBD2. Per germline, CDR1 SGHVS and CDR2 FNYEAQ. V trimming: 5 bases; J trimming: 3 bases; junction bases outside the gene matches: 8. The CDR3 covers 16 residues. CDR3 DNA: TGTGCCAGCAGCCCGGCAGCGGGAGGGCTTACAGATACGCAGTATTTT. This translates into CASSPAAGGLTDTQYF.

In its sample, this clone was seen a few times. V and J are TRBV27 and TRBJ2-7; TRBD2 matches at 9 bases. CDR1 is MNHEY and CDR2 is SMNVEV in the germline V gene (reference sequence). V lost 0 bases and J lost 5; bases outside the gene matches: 11. The CDR3 extends over 17 amino acids. DNA of the CDR3: TGTGCCAGCAGTTTATCGAAAGCGGGAGGCCCGGGGGACGAGCAGTACTTC. Protein: CASSLSKAGGPGDEQYF.